This record looks at one TCR beta chain sequence and its context. This sample was taken from a study of blood T cell repertoires in COVID-19. V was shortened by 5 bases and J by 3 bases, with 13 bases between the two germline ends. This CDR3 has 14 amino acids. Germline-derived CDR1 and CDR2 are SNHLY and FYNNEI. The assay was immunoSEQ multiplex PCR, and TCRdb's table has in-frame clones only and misses some. Among 350,000 to 400,000 clones, 85% to 90% were seen once, and the ten largest hold 1.7%. V and J are TRBV2 and TRBJ1-1; unclear D gene. The origin of this receptor is a woman in her 30s who had recovered from COVID-19. Sequenced: PBMCs or T cells enriched from blood (not recorded which). CDR3 residues: CASSTTPGDTEAFF. The CDR3, as DNA: TGTGCCAGCAGTACCACCCCCGGGGACACTGAAGCTTTCTTT.